The rows below give T cell receptor beta chains drawn from one sample of a study of CD8 T cells in Susac syndrome. One entry per CDR3 protein, called by TCRdb with MiXCR from the immunoSEQ multiplex PCR reads. The sample has roughly 300,000 distinct CDR3 sequences, approximately 84% seen once. Sequencing used CD8+ T cells from PBMCs. Receptor source: a human donor with multiple sclerosis. CDR3s include the opening cysteine and the closing phenylalanine or tryptophan. A D gene is named only where the DNA matches it firmly. Size tells how often a clone was seen (once, few, many) or the class of an expanded clone, and some rows leave it out.

CDR3 DNA: TGTGCCAGCAGCTTCCTAGCGGGAGCGGATGAGACCCAGTACTTC
CDR3 protein: CASSFLAGADETQYF
clone size: .
J gene: TRBJ2-5
D gene: TRBD2
CDR3 length: 15
V gene: TRBV7-9

CDR3 DNA: TGTGCCAGCAGTTTAATGGGGTCCTACGAGCAGTACTTC
CDR3 protein: CASSLMGSYEQYF
clone size: .
J gene: TRBJ2-7
D gene: .
CDR3 length: 13
V gene: TRBV27

CDR3 DNA: TGTGCCAGCAGTAACCTACTACCCCAGGGGGAAGCTTTCTTT
CDR3 protein: CASSNLLPQGEAFF
clone size: .
J gene: TRBJ1-1
D gene: .
CDR3 length: 14
V gene: TRBV28

CDR3 DNA: TGCAGTGCTTCGGGGGATACGCAGTATTTT
CDR3 protein: CSASGDTQYF
clone size: .
J gene: TRBJ2-3
D gene: .
CDR3 length: 10
V gene: TRBV20-1

CDR3 DNA: TGCGCCAGCAGCCCTGGGACTAGCGGACCAGATACGCAGTATTTT
CDR3 protein: CASSPGTSGPDTQYF
clone size: .
J gene: TRBJ2-3
D gene: TRBD2
CDR3 length: 15
V gene: TRBV4-1

CDR3 DNA: TGTGCCACCAGCAGCGGGAGAGGTGAGCAGTACTTC
CDR3 protein: CATSSGRGEQYF
clone size: .
J gene: TRBJ2-7
D gene: TRBD2
CDR3 length: 12
V gene: TRBV27

CDR3 DNA: TGTGCCAGCAGTTTCATAGGAGGGGGCAGGTACGAGCAGTACTTC
CDR3 protein: CASSFIGGGRYEQYF
clone size: .
J gene: TRBJ2-7
D gene: .
CDR3 length: 15
V gene: TRBV6-5

CDR3 DNA: TGTGCCAGCACAAATGGAGGTCTTTATGGCTACACCTTC
CDR3 protein: CASTNGGLYGYTF
clone size: .
J gene: TRBJ1-2
D gene: .
CDR3 length: 13
V gene: TRBV28

CDR3 DNA: TGTGCCAGCAGTGAACGATGGGATGAGCAGTTCTTC
CDR3 protein: CASSERWDEQFF
clone size: .
J gene: TRBJ2-1
D gene: .
CDR3 length: 12
V gene: TRBV6-1

CDR3 DNA: TGTGCCAGCGGAAGACAGGGTATTTCCTACGAGCAGTACTTC
CDR3 protein: CASGRQGISYEQYF
clone size: .
J gene: TRBJ2-7
D gene: TRBD1
CDR3 length: 14
V gene: TRBV27

CDR3 DNA: TGCGCCGGCAGCCAAAGGTCTAGCGGGAGCGATGAGCAGTTCTTC
CDR3 protein: CAGSQRSSGSDEQFF
clone size: .
J gene: TRBJ2-1
D gene: TRBD2
CDR3 length: 15
V gene: TRBV4-1

CDR3 DNA: TGTGCCAGCAGTGAGGGGGTGGGGTCACCCCTCCACTTT
CDR3 protein: CASSEGVGSPLHF
clone size: few
J gene: TRBJ1-6
D gene: .
CDR3 length: 13
V gene: TRBV6-1

CDR3 DNA: TGTGCCAGCAAGCCCGCCTACACCGGGGAGCTGTTTTTT
CDR3 protein: CASKPAYTGELFF
clone size: .
J gene: TRBJ2-2
D gene: .
CDR3 length: 13
V gene: TRBV28

CDR3 DNA: TGTGCCATCAGCCCCCCCGGGGCGAACACTGAAGCTTTCTTT
CDR3 protein: CAISPPGANTEAFF
clone size: .
J gene: TRBJ1-1
D gene: .
CDR3 length: 14
V gene: TRBV10-3

CDR3 DNA: TGTGCCAGCAGCCAGGGGACACCGGGGGGCTACACCTTC
CDR3 protein: CASSQGTPGGYTF
clone size: .
J gene: TRBJ1-2
D gene: .
CDR3 length: 13
V gene: TRBV4-2

CDR3 DNA: TGTGCCAGCAGCCCCCACATACGTAGCACCGGGGAGCTGTTTTTT
CDR3 protein: CASSPHIRSTGELFF
clone size: .
J gene: TRBJ2-2
D gene: .
CDR3 length: 15
V gene: TRBV3-1

CDR3 DNA: TGTGCCAGCAGATCGAGAACAGGGGGCCAGAGCGGGGAGCTGTTTTTT
CDR3 protein: CASRSRTGGQSGELFF
clone size: .
J gene: TRBJ2-2
D gene: TRBD1
CDR3 length: 16
V gene: TRBV12-3/TRBV12-4

CDR3 DNA: TGTGCCAGCAGTTTATCGTCGGGAACCGAGCAGTACTTC
CDR3 protein: CASSLSSGTEQYF
clone size: .
J gene: TRBJ2-7
D gene: .
CDR3 length: 13
V gene: TRBV27

CDR3 DNA: TGCAGTGCTATAAACTATGGCTACACCTTC
CDR3 protein: CSAINYGYTF
clone size: .
J gene: TRBJ1-2
D gene: .
CDR3 length: 10
V gene: TRBV20-1

CDR3 DNA: TGTGCCAGCAGTGGACGACTAGCGGGAGTGGAGACCCAGTACTTC
CDR3 protein: CASSGRLAGVETQYF
clone size: .
J gene: TRBJ2-5
D gene: TRBD2
CDR3 length: 15
V gene: TRBV28